Listed here is a single T cell receptor beta chain. Its matching antigen is unknown. Trimming removed 5 bases from V and 4 bases from J, with 9 bases in between. CDR1 and CDR2 from the germline V gene are MNHEY and SVGAGI. CDR3 length: 13 residues. Some clones are missing from TCRdb's copy, which holds only in-frame ones; the method was immunoSEQ multiplex PCR. The sample lists approximately 51,000 clones; approximately 81% were seen once. Single viable CD3+CD4+CD8-CD45RO+ cells were sorted as the memory CD4+ T cells. This sample is part of a study of memory CD4+ T cells and cytomegalovirus serostatus. Findings of the study overall: About 40% of the roughly 150 known CMV-associated TCRbeta sequences appeared in CD4+ memory. Repertoires predicted CMV serostatus with median bootstrapped AUC of roughly 0.96.

The specimen was memory CD4+ T cells from blood. The V and J genes are TRBV6-5 and TRBJ2-1; a possible D gene is TRBD1 (6 bases). The sequence was obtained from an adult in good health and CMV-seropositive. The CDR3 loop reads CASSPDRYNEQFF. CDR3 nucleotide sequence: TGTGCCAGCAGTCCGGACAGATACAATGAGCAGTTCTTC.